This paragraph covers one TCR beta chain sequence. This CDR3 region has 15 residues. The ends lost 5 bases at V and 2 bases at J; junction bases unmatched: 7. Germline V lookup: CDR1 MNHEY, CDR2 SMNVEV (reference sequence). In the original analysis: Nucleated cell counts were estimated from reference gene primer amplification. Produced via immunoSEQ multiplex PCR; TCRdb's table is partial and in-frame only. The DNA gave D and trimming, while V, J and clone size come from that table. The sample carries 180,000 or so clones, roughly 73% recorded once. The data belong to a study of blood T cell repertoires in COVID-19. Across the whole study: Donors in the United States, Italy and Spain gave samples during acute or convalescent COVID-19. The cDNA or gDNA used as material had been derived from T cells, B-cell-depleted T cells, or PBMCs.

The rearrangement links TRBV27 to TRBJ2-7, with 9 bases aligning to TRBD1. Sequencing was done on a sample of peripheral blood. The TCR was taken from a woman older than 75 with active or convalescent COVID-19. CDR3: CASSGQTGGAYEQYF. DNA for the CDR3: TGTGCCAGCAGTGGCCAGACAGGGGGTGCCTACGAGCAGTACTTC.